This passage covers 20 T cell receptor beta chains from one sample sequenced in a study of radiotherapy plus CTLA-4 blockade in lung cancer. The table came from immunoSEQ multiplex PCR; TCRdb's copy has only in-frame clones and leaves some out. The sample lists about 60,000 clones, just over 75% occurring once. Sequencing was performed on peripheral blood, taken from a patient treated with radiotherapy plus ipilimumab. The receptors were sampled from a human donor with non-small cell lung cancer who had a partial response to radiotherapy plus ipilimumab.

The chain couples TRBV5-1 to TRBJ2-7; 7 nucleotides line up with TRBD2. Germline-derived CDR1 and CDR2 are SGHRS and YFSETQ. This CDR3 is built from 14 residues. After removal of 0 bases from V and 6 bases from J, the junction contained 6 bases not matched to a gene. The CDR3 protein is CASSLVFWEGEQYF. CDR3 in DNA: TGCGCCAGCAGCTTGGTGTTTTGGGAGGGCGAGCAGTACTTC.

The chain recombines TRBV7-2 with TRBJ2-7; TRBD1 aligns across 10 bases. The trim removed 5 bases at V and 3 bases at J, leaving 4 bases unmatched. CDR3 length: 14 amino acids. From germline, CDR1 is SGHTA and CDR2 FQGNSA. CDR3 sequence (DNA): TGTGCCAGCAGCCACCGGGACAGGGGCTACGAGCAGTACTTC. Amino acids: CASSHRDRGYEQYF.

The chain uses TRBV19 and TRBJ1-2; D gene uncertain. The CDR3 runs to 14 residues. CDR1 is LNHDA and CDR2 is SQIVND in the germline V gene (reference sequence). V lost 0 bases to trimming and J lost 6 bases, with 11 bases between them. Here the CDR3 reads CASSIDPGFNGYTF. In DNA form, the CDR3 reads TGTGCCAGTAGTATAGACCCGGGTTTCAATGGCTACACCTTC.

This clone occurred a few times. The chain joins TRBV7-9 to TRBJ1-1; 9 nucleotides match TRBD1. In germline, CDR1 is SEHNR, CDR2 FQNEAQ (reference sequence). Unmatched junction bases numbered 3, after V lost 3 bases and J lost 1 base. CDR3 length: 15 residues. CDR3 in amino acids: CASSFPDRGNTEAFF. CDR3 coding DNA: TGTGCCAGCAGCTTTCCGGACAGGGGGAACACTGAAGCTTTCTTT.

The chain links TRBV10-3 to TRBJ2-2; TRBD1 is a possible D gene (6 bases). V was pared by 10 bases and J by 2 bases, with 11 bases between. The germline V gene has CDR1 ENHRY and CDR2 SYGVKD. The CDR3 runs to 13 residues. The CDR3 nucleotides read TGTGCCACCCGGACAGTTAACACCGGGGAGCTGTTTTTT. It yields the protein CATRTVNTGELFF.

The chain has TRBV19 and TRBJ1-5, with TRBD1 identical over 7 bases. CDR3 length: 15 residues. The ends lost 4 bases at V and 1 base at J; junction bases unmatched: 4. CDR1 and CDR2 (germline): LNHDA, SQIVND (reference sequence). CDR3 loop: CASSKRQGSNQPQHF. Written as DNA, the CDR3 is TGTGCCAGTAGTAAGAGACAGGGAAGCAATCAGCCCCAGCATTTT.

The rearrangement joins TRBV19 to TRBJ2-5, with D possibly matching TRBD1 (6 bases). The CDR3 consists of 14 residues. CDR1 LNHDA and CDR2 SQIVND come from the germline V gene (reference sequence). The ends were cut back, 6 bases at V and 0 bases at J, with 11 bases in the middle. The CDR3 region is CASSPGTHQETQYF. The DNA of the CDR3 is TGTGCCAGTAGCCCGGGGACACACCAAGAGACCCAGTACTTC.

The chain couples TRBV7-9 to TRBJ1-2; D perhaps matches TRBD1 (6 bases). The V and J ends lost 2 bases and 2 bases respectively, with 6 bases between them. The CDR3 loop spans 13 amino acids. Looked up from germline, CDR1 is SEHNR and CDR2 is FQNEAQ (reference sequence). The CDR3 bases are TGTGCCAGCAGCTTAAGGGGGAACTATGGCTACACCTTC. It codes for CASSLRGNYGYTF.

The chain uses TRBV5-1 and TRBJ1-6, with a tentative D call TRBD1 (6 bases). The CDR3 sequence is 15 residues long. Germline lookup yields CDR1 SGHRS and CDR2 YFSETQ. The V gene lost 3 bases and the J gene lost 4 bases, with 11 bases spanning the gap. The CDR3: CASSSGQPYNSPLHF. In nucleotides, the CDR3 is TGCGCCAGCAGCTCGGGACAACCTTATAATTCACCCCTCCACTTT. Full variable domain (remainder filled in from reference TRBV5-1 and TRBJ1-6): KAGVTQTPRYLIKTRGQQVTLSCSPISGHRSVSWYQQTPGQGLQFLFEYFSETQRNKGNFPGRFSGRQFSNSRSEMNVSTLELGDSALYLCASSSGQPYNSPLHFGNGTRLTVT.

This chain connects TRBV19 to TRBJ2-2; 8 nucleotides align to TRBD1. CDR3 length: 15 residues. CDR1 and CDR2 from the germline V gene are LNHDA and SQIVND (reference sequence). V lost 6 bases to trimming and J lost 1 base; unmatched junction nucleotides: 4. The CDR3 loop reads CASSRTGRNTGELFF. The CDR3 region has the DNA TGTGCCAGTAGCCGGACAGGGAGGAACACCGGGGAGCTGTTTTTT. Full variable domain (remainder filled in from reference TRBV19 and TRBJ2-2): DGGITQSPKYLFRKEGQNVTLSCEQNLNHDAMYWYRQDPGQGLRLIYYSQIVNDFQKGDIAEGYSVSREKKESFPLTVTSAQKNPTAFYLCASSRTGRNTGELFFGEGSRLTVL.

CDR3: CASSQGQGNTDTQYF. Written as DNA, the CDR3 is TGTGCCAGCAGCCAGGGTCAGGGGAACACAGATACGCAGTATTTT. This chain links TRBV4-2 with TRBJ2-3; weak D call: TRBD1 (6 bases). The length of the CDR3 is 15 residues. Germline CDR1 is LGHNA and CDR2 is YNFKEQ. The V end was cut by 3 bases, the J end by 2 bases, with 12 bases between.

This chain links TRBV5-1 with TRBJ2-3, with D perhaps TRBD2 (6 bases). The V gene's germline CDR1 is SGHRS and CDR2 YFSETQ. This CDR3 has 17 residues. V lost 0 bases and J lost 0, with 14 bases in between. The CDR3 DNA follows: TGCGCCAGCAGCTTGGCCGGCGGGACTCAAAGCACAGATACGCAGTATTTT. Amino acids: CASSLAGGTQSTDTQYF.

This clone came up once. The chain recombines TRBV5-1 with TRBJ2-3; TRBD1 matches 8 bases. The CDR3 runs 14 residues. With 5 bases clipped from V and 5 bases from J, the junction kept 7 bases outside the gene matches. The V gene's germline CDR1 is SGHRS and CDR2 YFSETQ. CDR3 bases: TGCGCCAGCAGGCGGACAGGGAGGATAGATACGCAGTATTTT. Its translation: CASRRTGRIDTQYF.

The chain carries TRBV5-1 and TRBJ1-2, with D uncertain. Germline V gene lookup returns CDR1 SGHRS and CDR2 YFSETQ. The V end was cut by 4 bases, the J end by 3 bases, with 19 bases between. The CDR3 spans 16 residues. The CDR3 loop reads CASSPTLQPSDYGYTF. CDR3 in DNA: TGCGCCAGCAGCCCTACTTTACAGCCGTCTGACTATGGCTACACCTTC.

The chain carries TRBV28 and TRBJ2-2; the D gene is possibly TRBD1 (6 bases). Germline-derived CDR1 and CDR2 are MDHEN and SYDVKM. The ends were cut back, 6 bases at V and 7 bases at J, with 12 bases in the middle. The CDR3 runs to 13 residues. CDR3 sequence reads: CASRSPGVGELFF. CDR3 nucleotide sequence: TGTGCCAGCAGATCCCCAGGGGTCGGGGAGCTGTTTTTT. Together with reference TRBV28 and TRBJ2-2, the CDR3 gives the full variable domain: DVKVTQSSRYLVKRTGEKVFLECVQDMDHENMFWYRQDPGLGLRLIYFSYDVKMKEKGDIPEGYSVSREKKERFSLILESASTNQTSMYLCASRSPGVGELFFGEGSRLTVL.

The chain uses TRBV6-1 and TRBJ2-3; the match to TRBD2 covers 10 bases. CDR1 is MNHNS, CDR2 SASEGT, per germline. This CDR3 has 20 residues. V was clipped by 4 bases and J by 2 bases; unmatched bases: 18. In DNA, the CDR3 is TGTGCCAGCAGTGTGTCCCCCGCTAGCGGGGGATACTCCTCCACAGATACGCAGTATTTT. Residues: CASSVSPASGGYSSTDTQYF.

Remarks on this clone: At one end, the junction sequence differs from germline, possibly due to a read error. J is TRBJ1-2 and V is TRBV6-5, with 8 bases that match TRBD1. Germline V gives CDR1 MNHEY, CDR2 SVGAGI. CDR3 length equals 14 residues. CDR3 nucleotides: TGTGCCATCAGTGAGTCGGACAGGGACTATGGCTACACCTTC. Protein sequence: CAISESDRDYGYTF.

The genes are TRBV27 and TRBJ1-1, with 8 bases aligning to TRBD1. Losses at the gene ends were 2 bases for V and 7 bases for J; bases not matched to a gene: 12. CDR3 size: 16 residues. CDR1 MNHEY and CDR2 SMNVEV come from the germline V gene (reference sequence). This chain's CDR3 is CASSLLGQGAFVEAFF. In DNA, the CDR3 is TGTGCCAGCAGTTTACTTGGGCAGGGGGCGTTTGTTGAAGCTTTCTTT.

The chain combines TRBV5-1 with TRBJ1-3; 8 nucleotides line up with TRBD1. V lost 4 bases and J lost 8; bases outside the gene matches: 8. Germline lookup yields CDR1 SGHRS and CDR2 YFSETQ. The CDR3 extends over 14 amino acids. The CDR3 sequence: CASSRTGQGDTIYF. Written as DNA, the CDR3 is TGCGCCAGCAGCCGGACAGGGCAGGGAGACACCATATATTTT.

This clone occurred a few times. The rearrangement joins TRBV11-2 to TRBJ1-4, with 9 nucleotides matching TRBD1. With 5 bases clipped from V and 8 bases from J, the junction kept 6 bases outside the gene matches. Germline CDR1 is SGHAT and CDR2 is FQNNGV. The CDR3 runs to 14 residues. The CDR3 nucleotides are TGTGCCAGCAGCCCGACAGGGGGTCTGGAAAAACTGTTTTTT. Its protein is CASSPTGGLEKLFF. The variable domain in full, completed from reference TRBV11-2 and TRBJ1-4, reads EAGVAQSPRYKIIEKRQSVAFWCNPISGHATLYWYQQILGQGPKLLIQFQNNGVVDDSQLPKDRFSAERLKGVDSTLKIQPAKLEDSAVYLCASSPTGGLEKLFFGSGTQLSVL.